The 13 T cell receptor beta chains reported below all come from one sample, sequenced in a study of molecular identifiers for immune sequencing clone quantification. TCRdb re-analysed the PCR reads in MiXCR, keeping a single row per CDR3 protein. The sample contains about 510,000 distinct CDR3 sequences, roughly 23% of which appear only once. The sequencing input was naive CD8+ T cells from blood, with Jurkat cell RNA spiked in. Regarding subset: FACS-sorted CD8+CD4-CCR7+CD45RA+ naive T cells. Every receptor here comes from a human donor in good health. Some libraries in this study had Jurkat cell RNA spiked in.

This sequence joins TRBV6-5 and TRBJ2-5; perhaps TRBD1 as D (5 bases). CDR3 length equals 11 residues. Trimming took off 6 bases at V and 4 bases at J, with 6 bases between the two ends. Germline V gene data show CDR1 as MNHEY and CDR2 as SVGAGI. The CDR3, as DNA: TGTGCCAGCAGAAGGGGAGAGACCCAGTACTTC. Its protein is CASRRGETQYF.

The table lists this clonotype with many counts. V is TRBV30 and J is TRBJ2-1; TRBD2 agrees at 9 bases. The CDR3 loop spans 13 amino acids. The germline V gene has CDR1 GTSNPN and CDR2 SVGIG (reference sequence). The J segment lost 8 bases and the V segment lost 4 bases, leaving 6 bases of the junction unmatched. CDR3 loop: CAWTSGMGDEQFF. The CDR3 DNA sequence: TGTGCCTGGACTAGCGGGATGGGGGATGAGCAGTTCTTC.

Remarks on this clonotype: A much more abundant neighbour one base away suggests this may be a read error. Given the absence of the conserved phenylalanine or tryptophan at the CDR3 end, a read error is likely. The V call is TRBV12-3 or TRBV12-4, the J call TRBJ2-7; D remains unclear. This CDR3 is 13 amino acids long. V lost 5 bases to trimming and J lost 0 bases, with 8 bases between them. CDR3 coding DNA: TGTGCCAGCAGTCAGAGTGCCTCCTACGAGCAGTACTTG. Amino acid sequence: CASSQSASYEQYL.

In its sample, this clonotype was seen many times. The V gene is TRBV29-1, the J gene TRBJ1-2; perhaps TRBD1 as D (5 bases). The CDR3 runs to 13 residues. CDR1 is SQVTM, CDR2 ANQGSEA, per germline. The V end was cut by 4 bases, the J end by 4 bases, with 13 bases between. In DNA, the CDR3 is TGCAGCGTTGTTGGGGGAGAGTCCTATGGCTACACCTTC. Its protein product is CSVVGGESYGYTF. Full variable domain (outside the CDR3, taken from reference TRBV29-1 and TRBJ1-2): SAVISQKPSRDICQRGTSLTIQCQVDSQVTMMFWYRQQPGQSLTLIATANQGSEATYESGFVIDKFPISRPNLTFSTLTVSNMSPEDSSIYLCSVVGGESYGYTFGSGTRLTVV.

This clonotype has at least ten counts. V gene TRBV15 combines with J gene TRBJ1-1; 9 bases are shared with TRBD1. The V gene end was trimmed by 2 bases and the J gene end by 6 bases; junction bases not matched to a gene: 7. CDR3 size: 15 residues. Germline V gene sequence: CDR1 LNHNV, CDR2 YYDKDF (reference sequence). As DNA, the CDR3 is TGTGCCACCAGCAGACTGGGACAGGGTTTCGCTGAAGCTTTCTTT. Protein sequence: CATSRLGQGFAEAFF.

The CDR3 bases are TGTGCCAGCAGTTTCCTGGCGGTTTCCGGGGAGCTGTTTTTT. As protein: CASSFLAVSGELFF. The chain joins TRBV27 to TRBJ2-2; D unresolved. This CDR3 has 14 amino acids. The germline V gene encodes CDR1 MNHEY and CDR2 SMNVEV (reference sequence). The V and J ends lost 3 bases and 6 bases respectively, with 11 bases between them.

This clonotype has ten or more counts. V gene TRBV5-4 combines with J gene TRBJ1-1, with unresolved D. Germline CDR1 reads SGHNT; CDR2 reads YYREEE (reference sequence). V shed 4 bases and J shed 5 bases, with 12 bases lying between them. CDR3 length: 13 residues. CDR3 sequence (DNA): TGTGCCAGCAGCCAATACCCCCAAACTGAAGCTTTCTTT. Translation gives CASSQYPQTEAFF.

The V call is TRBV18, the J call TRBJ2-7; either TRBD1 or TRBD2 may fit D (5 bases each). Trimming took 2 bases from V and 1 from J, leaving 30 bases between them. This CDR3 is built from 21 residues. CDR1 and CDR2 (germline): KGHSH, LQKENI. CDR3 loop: CASSPSGGVIGIGAQSYEQYF. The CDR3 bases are TGTGCCAGCTCACCATCGGGTGGGGTTATCGGAATCGGGGCCCAGTCCTACGAGCAGTACTTC.

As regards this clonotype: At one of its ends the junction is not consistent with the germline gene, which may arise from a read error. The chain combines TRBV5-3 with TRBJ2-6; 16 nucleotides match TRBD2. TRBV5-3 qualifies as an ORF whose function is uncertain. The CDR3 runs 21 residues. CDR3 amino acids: CASSLGLAGGAPYSGANVLTF. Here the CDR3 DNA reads TGTGCCAGCAGCTTGGGACTAGCGGGGGGGGCCCCCTACTCTGGGGCCAACGTCCTGACTTTC.

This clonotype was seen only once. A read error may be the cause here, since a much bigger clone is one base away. The CDR3 loop is CAWTVSLNTVAFF. CDR3 nucleotides: TGTGCCTGGACAGTGAGTTTGAACACTGTAGCTTTCTTT. The chain joins TRBV30 to TRBJ1-1; D unresolved. The CDR3 extends over 13 amino acids. Germline V CDR1 and CDR2: GTSNPN, SVGIG (reference sequence).

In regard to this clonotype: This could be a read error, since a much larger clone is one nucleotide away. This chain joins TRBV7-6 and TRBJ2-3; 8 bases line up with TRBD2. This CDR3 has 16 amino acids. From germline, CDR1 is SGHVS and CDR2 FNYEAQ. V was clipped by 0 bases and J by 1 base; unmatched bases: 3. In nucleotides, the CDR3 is TGTGCCAGCAGCTTAGCGACGCGGGGGGGCACAGATACGCAGTATTTT. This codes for CASSLATRGGTDTQYF.

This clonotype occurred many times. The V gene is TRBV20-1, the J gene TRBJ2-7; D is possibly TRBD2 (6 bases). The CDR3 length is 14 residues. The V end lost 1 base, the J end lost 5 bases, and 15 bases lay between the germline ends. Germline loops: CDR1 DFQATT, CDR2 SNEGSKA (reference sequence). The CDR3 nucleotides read TGCAGTGCTAGAGCGGGCGGTTGGGGGGACGAGCAGTACTTC. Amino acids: CSARAGGWGDEQYF.

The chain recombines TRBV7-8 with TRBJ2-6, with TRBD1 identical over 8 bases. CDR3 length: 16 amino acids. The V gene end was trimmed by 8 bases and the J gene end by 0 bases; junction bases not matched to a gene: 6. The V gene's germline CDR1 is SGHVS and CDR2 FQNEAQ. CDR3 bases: TGTGCCAGCTTGACAGGGGCGAGCTCTGGGGCCAACGTCCTGACTTTC. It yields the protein CASLTGASSGANVLTF.